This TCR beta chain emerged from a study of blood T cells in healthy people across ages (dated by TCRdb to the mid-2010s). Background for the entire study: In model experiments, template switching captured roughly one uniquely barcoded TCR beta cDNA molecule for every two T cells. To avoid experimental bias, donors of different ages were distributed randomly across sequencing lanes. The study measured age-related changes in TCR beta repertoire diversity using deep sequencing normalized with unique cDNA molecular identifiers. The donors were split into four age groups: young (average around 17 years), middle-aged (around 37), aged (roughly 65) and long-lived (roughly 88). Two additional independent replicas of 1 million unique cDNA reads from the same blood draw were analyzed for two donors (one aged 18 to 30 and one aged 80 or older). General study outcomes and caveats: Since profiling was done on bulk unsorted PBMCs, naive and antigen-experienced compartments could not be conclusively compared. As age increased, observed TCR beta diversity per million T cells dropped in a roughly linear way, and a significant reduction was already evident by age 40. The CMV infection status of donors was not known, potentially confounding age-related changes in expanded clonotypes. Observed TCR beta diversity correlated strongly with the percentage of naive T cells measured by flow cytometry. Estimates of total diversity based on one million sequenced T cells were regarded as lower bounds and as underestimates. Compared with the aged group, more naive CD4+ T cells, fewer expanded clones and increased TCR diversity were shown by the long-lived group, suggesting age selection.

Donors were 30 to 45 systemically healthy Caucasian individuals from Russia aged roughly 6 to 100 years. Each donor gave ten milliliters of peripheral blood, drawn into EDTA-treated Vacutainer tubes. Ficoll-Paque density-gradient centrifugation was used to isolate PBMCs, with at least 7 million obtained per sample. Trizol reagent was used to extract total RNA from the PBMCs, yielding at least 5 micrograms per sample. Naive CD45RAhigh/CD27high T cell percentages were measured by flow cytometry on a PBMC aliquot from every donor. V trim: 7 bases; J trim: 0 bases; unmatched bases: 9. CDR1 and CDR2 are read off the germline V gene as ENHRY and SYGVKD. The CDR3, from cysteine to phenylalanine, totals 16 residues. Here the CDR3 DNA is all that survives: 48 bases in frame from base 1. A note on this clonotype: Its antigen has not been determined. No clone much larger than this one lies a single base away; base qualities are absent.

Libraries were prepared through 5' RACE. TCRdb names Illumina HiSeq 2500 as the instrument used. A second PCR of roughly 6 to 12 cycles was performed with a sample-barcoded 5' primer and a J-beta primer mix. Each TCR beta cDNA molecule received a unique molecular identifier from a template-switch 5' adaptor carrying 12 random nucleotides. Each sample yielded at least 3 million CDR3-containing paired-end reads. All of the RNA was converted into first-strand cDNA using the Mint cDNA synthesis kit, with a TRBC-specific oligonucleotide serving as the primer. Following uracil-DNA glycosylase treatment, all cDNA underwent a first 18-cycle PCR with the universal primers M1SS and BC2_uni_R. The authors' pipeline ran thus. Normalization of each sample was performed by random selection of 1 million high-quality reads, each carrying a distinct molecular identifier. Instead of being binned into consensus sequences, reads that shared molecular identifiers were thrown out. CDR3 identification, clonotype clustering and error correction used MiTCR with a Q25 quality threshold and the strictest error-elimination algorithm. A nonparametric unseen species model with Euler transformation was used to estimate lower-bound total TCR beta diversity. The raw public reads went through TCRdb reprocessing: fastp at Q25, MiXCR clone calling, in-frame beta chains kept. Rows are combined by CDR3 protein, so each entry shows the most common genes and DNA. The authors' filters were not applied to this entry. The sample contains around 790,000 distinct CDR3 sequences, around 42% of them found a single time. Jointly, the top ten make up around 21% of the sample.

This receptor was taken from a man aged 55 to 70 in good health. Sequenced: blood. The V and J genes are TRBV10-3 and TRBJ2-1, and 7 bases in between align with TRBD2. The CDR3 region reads CAIKPGLVGSYNEQFF. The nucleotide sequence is TGTGCCATCAAGCCAGGACTAGTGGGCTCCTACAATGAGCAGTTCTTC.